A selection of T cell receptor beta chains follows, all from one sample in a study of T cell repertoires in cytomegalovirus infection. These receptors have no identified antigens. TCRdb re-analysed the reads in MiXCR, keeping a single row per CDR3 protein. The table includes about 51,000 distinct CDR3 sequences, around 20% detected once. Sequenced here: CD8+ T cells from cultured PBMCs, sampled from culture after CMV antigen stimulation. These receptors were obtained from a human donor in good health (CMV status not recorded). Some clones in this sample may be carry-over from other donors' samples. CDR3s include the opening cysteine and the closing phenylalanine or tryptophan. Each record gives: V gene, clone size, D gene, J gene, CDR3 protein, CDR3 DNA. D genes are given only for firm matches. Size tells how often a clone was seen (once, few, many) or the class of an expanded clone, and some rows leave it out.

>TRBV4-2|few|.|TRBJ2-2
CASSQDRIGELFF
TGTGCCAGCAGCCAAGATCGTATCGGGGAGCTGTTTTTT
>TRBV9|.|.|TRBJ1-1
CASSTGKGTAFF
TGTGCCAGCAGCACCGGGAAGGGGACGGCTTTCTTT
>TRBV12-3/TRBV12-4|.|.|TRBJ2-7
CASSGPPRGPYEQYF
TGTGCCAGCAGTGGGCCTCCACGGGGTCCCTACGAGCAGTACTTC
>TRBV12-3/TRBV12-4|.|.|TRBJ1-5
CASREPYSNQPQHF
TGTGCCAGCAGGGAACCATATAGCAATCAGCCCCAGCATTTT
>TRBV6-2/TRBV6-3|.|.|TRBJ2-1
CASSRLPRPNEQFF
TGTGCCAGCAGTCGCCTCCCCCGTCCCAATGAGCAGTTCTTC
>TRBV13|few|.|TRBJ2-7
CASSFNMDHEQYF
TGTGCCAGCAGCTTCAACATGGACCACGAGCAGTACTTC
>TRBV19|few|TRBD1|TRBJ1-5
CASSIVVTGNQPQHF
TGTGCCAGTAGTATAGTGGTGACAGGGAATCAGCCCCAGCATTTT
>TRBV20-1|.|TRBD1|TRBJ1-5
CSARDLDRVSQPQHF
TGCAGTGCTAGAGACCTCGACAGGGTATCTCAGCCCCAGCATTTT
>TRBV27|.|TRBD2|TRBJ2-1
CASSLGATSGNEQFF
TGTGCCAGCAGTTTAGGTGCTACTAGCGGGAATGAGCAGTTCTTC
>TRBV7-6|.|.|TRBJ2-3
CASSYTSTDTQYF
TGTGCCAGCAGCTATACCAGCACAGATACGCAGTATTTT
>TRBV7-6|.|.|TRBJ1-5
CASSQGHSLANQPQHF
TGTGCCAGCAGCCAGGGACATTCCTTAGCAAATCAGCCCCAGCATTTT
>TRBV7-3|.|.|TRBJ2-1
CASSLPDTSNEQFF
TGTGCCAGCAGCCTACCGGATACTTCCAATGAGCAGTTCTTC
>TRBV6-5|.|.|TRBJ1-5
CASSHGGNQPQHF
TGTGCCAGCAGCCACGGCGGGAATCAGCCCCAGCATTTT
>TRBV7-6|many|.|TRBJ2-5
CASSHDRETQYF
TGTGCCAGCAGCCACGACAGAGAGACCCAGTACTTC
>TRBV7-3|.|TRBD2|TRBJ2-2
CASSLVLAGGTGELFF
TGTGCCAGCAGCTTAGTGCTAGCGGGAGGGACCGGGGAGCTGTTTTTT
>TRBV27|.|TRBD1|TRBJ2-7
CASSSPGTGVYEQYF
TGTGCCAGCAGTTCCCCCGGGACAGGGGTCTACGAGCAGTACTTC
>TRBV19|.|TRBD2|TRBJ2-7
CASSPTSGRGEQYF
TGTGCCAGTAGCCCAACTAGCGGGAGAGGCGAGCAGTACTTC
>TRBV28|.|.|TRBJ1-3
CASRATHTIYF
TGTGCCAGCAGAGCTACGCACACCATATATTTT
>TRBV27|many|TRBD2|TRBJ2-1
CASSFGLAGNEQFF
TGTGCCAGCAGTTTCGGACTAGCGGGAAATGAGCAGTTCTTC
>TRBV7-6|few|.|TRBJ2-7
CASSLGIGANEQYF
TGTGCCAGCAGCTTAGGCATCGGGGCCAACGAGCAGTACTTC
>TRBV30|few|.|TRBJ2-3
CAWIRQPNLQRRTDTQYF
TGTGCCTGGATAAGACAACCCAACTTACAGCGGCGCACAGATACGCAGTATTTT
>TRBV7-2|.|TRBD2|TRBJ2-1
CASSLEAGLAGGTAYNEQFF
TGTGCCAGCAGCTTAGAGGCGGGACTAGCGGGAGGTACCGCCTACAATGAGCAGTTCTTC
>TRBV4-3|.|.|TRBJ2-2
CASSQGLGRGTGELFF
TGCGCCAGCAGCCAAGGCCTAGGGAGAGGGACCGGGGAGCTGTTTTTT
>TRBV5-1|few|TRBD1|TRBJ2-1
CASSLGTGVYNEQFF
TGCGCCAGCAGCTTGGGGACAGGGGTTTACAATGAGCAGTTCTTC
>TRBV7-6|.|TRBD1|TRBJ2-2
CASGGRGGAGTGELFF
TGTGCCAGCGGGGGTAGAGGGGGCGCGGGCACCGGGGAGCTGTTTTTT
>TRBV7-8|few|.|TRBJ2-7
CASSLGGQLRSSYEQYF
TGTGCCAGCAGCTTAGGTGGGCAGTTAAGATCTTCCTACGAGCAGTACTTC
>TRBV28|.|.|TRBJ2-7
CASTTLPPAYEQYF
TGTGCCAGCACCACGCTCCCTCCGGCCTACGAGCAGTACTTC
>TRBV6-5|.|TRBD2|TRBJ2-2
CASSPSGSTGELFF
TGTGCCAGCAGTCCTAGCGGGAGCACCGGGGAGCTGTTTTTT
>TRBV4-1|.|.|TRBJ2-5
CASSQGTREVETQYF
TGCGCCAGCAGCCAAGGTACCAGAGAGGTTGAGACCCAGTACTTC
>TRBV9|few|.|TRBJ2-6
CASSTSGAIPSGANVLTF
TGTGCCAGCAGCACCTCCGGGGCGATACCCTCTGGGGCCAACGTCCTGACTTTC
>TRBV7-2|few|TRBD2|TRBJ2-1
CASSLGGGAGNEQFF
TGTGCCAGCAGCTTGGGCGGGGGGGCTGGCAATGAGCAGTTCTTC
>TRBV4-1|.|.|TRBJ2-1
CASSQGGTLGYNEQFF
TGCGCCAGCAGCCAAGGGGGGACACTTGGTTACAATGAGCAGTTCTTC
>TRBV7-3|few|TRBD1|TRBJ2-1
CASSRGQGNNEQFF
TGTGCCAGCAGTCGAGGACAGGGGAACAATGAGCAGTTCTTC
>TRBV19|few|TRBD1|TRBJ1-1
CASSPRDSTYEAFF
TGTGCCAGTAGCCCCCGGGACAGCACCTATGAAGCTTTCTTT
>TRBV7-8|.|TRBD1|TRBJ2-2
CASSLGGQGHTGELFF
TGTGCCAGCAGCTTAGGGGGACAGGGTCACACCGGGGAGCTGTTTTTT
>TRBV7-6|.|TRBD1|TRBJ1-6
CASSPFGQEIYNSPLHF
TGTGCCAGCAGCCCCTTTGGACAGGAAATCTATAATTCACCCCTCCACTTT
>TRBV7-2|.|.|TRBJ1-4
CASQTGGKLFF
TGTGCCAGTCAAACAGGAGGAAAACTGTTTTTT
>TRBV6-2/TRBV6-3|.|TRBD2|TRBJ2-1
CASSYSQQRGGGTQFF
TGTGCCAGCAGTTACTCGCAGCAGCGGGGGGGCGGCACGCAGTTCTTC
>TRBV6-1|many|.|TRBJ2-5
CARYLQGTRYKETQYF
TGTGCCAGGTACCTCCAGGGGACCCGATACAAAGAGACCCAGTACTTC